This T cell receptor (beta chain) was obtained from a study of shared clonotypes between healthy human individuals. TCRdb keeps only in-frame clones here, not all; method: immunoSEQ multiplex PCR. The table records approximately 2.4 million clones, approximately 96% of them present only once. CDR3 length: 16 residues. Germline lookup yields CDR1 SGHRS and CDR2 YFSETQ. The trim removed 0 bases at V and 5 bases at J, leaving 6 bases unmatched. The gene calls are TRBV5-1 and TRBJ2-2; TRBD1 matches 8 bases. Sequences were obtained from naive CD4+ T cells sorted from blood. Subset reported: CD45RA+ positively selected. The clonotype comes from a man between 18 and 29 years old in good health. CDR3 sequence: CASSLGTGKSTGELFF. The CDR3 bases are TGCGCCAGCAGCTTGGGGACAGGGAAAAGTACCGGGGAGCTGTTTTTT.